This TCR beta chain was found in a study of PD-1 blockade in classical Hodgkin lymphoma. The method was immunoSEQ multiplex PCR; TCRdb's version includes in-frame clones alone and lacks a portion of them. The sample records more than 15,000 clones, under 85% being singletons. Stated time point: newly diagnosed, previously untreated cHL patient sample. CD4+ T cells were purified from thawed PBMCs by magnetic negative selection. Note on this clone: Its antigen is as yet unknown.

This CDR3 has 13 residues. Germline V gene data show CDR1 as MNHNY and CDR2 as SVGAGI (reference sequence). The V and J ends lost 5 bases and 5 bases respectively, with 13 bases between them. Study findings and constraints: Newly diagnosed patients were reported to start with lower TCR diversity than healthy donors.

This receptor was taken from a human donor with classical Hodgkin lymphoma. Sequences were obtained from CD4+ T cells from blood. J is TRBJ2-7 and V is TRBV6-6; D is unclear. The CDR3 DNA reads as TGTGCCAGCAGTCCACCAGAGTTCGACGAGCAGTACTTC. The encoded protein is CASSPPEFDEQYF.